This T cell receptor beta chain was identified during a study of blood T cell repertoires in COVID-19. Produced via immunoSEQ multiplex PCR; TCRdb's table is partial and in-frame only. The table lists roughly 250,000 clones, nearly 85% of them singletons. After removal of 4 bases from V and 7 bases from J, the junction contained 2 bases not matched to a gene. CDR1 is SNHLY and CDR2 is FYNNEI in the germline V gene. The CDR3 is made up of 15 amino acids. The source material was peripheral blood. The receptor's source is a human donor in a cohort sampled during active COVID-19. V is TRBV2 and J is TRBJ2-1, with 15 bases that match TRBD2. The DNA of the CDR3 is TGTGCCAGCAGTGGGACTAGCGGGGGGGCGAATGAGCAGTTCTTC. It encodes CASSGTSGGANEQFF.